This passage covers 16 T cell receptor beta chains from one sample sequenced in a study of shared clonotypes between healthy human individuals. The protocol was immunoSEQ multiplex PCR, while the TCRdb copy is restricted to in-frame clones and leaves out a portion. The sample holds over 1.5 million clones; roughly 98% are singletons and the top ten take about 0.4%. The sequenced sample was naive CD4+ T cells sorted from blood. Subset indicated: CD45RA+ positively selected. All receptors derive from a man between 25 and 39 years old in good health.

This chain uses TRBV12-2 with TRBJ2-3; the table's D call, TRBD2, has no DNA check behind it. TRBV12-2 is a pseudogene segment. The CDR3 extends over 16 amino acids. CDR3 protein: CASRLRRSGRTDTQYF. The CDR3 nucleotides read TGTGCAAGTCGCTTAAGGCGTAGCGGGAGAACAGATACGCAGTATTTT.

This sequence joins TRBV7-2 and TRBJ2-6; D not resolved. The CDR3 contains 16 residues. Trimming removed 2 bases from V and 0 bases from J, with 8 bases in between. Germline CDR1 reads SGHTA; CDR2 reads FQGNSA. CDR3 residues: CASSLWAISGANVLTF. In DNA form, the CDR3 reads TGTGCCAGCAGCTTATGGGCTATCTCTGGGGCCAACGTCCTGACTTTC.

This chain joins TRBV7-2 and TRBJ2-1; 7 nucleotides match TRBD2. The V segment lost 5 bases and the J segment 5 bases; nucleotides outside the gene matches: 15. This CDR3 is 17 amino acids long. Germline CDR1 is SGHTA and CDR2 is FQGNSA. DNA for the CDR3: TGTGCCAGCAGCCCCATCTGGGAGGGAGGGCCCCACAATGAGCAGTTCTTC. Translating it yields CASSPIWEGGPHNEQFF.

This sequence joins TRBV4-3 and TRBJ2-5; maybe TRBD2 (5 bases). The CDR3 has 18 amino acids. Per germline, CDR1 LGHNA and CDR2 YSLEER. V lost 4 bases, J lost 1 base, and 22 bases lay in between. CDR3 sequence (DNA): TGCGCCAGCAGCCGGGCCTGGAGCTTAGAGGGTGTCCAAGAGACCCAGTACTTC. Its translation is CASSRAWSLEGVQETQYF.

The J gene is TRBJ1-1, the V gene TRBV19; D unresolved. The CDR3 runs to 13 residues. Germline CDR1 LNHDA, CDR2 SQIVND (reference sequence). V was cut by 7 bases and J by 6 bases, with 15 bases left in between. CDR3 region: CASKRENLAEAFF. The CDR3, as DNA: TGTGCCAGTAAGAGGGAGAACTTGGCTGAAGCTTTCTTT. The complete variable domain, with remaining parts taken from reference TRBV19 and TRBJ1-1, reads DGGITQSPKYLFRKEGQNVTLSCEQNLNHDAMYWYRQDPGQGLRLIYYSQIVNDFQKGDIAEGYSVSREKKESFPLTVTSAQKNPTAFYLCASKRENLAEAFFGQGTRLTVV.

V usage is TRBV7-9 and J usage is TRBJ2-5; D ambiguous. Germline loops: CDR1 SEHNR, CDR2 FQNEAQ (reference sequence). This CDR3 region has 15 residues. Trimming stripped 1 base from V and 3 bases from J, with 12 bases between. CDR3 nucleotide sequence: TGTGCCAGCAGCTTAGGAACTCCGGCAAAAGAGACCCAGTACTTC. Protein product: CASSLGTPAKETQYF.

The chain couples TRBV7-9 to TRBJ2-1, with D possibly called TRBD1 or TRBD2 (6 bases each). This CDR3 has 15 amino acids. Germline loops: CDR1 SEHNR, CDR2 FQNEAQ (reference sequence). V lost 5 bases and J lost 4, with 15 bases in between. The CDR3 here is CASSVTRGAYNEQFF. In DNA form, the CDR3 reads TGTGCCAGCAGCGTTACTAGGGGGGCATACAATGAGCAGTTCTTC.

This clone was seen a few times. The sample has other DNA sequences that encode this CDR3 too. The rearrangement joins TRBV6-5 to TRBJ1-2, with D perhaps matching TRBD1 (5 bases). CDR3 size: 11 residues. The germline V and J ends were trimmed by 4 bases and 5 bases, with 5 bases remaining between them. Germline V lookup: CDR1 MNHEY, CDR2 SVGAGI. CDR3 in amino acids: CASSSGYGYTF. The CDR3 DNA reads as TGTGCCAGCAGTTCAGGGTATGGCTACACCTTC.

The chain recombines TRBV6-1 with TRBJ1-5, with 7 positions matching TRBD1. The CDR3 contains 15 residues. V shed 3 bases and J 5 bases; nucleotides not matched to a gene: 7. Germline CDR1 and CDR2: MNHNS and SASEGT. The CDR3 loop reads CASSDRGFPDQPQHF. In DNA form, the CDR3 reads TGTGCCAGCAGTGACAGGGGGTTCCCTGATCAGCCCCAGCATTTT.

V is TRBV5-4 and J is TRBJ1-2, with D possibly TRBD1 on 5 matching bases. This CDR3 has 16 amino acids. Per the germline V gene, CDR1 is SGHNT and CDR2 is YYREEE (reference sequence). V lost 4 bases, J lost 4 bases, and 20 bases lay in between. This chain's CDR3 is CASSRETASSGYGYTF. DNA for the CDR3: TGTGCCAGCAGCCGAGAGACAGCCTCCTCGGGCTATGGCTACACCTTC.

The chain's CDR3 is CASSPSGTGAANEKLFF. The DNA of the CDR3 is TGTGCCAGCTCACCATCGGGGACAGGGGCCGCTAATGAAAAACTGTTTTTT. The chain is built from TRBV18 and TRBJ1-4; 10 nucleotides align to TRBD1. CDR1 and CDR2 (germline): KGHSH, LQKENI. This CDR3 is built from 17 residues. Trimming removed 2 bases from V and 3 bases from J; junction bases left unmatched: 6.

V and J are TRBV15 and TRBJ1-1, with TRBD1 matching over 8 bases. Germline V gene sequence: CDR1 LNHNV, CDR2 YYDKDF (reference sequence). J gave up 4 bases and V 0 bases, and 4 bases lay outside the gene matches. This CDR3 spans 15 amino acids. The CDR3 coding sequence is TGTGCCACCAGCAGAGATCTGACAGGGGTCACTGAAGCTTTCTTT. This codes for CATSRDLTGVTEAFF.

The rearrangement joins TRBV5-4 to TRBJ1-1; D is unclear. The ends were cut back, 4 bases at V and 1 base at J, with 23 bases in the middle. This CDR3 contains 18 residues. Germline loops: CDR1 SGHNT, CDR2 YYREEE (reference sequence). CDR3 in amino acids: CASSRSVQVDASNTEAFF. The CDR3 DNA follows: TGTGCCAGCAGCCGAAGTGTCCAGGTCGACGCTTCGAACACTGAAGCTTTCTTT.

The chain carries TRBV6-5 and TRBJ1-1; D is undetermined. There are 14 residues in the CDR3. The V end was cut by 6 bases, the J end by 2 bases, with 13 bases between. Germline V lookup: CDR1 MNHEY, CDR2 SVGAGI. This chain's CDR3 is CASRNRRINTEAFF. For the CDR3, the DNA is TGTGCCAGCAGAAACCGGCGGATCAACACTGAAGCTTTCTTT.

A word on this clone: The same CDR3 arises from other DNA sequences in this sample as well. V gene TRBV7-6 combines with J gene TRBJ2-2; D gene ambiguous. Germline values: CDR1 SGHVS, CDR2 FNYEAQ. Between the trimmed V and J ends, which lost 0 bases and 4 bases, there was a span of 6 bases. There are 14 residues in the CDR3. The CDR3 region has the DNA TGTGCCAGCAGCTTAGCGAGTGGCACCGGGGAGCTGTTTTTT. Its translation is CASSLASGTGELFF.

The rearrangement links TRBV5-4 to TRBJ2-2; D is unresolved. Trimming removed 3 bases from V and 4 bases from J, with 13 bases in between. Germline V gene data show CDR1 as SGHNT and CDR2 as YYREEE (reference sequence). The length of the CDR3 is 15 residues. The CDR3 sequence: CASSSVRSTTGELFF. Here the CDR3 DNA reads TGTGCCAGCAGCTCGGTACGTTCGACCACCGGGGAGCTGTTTTTT.